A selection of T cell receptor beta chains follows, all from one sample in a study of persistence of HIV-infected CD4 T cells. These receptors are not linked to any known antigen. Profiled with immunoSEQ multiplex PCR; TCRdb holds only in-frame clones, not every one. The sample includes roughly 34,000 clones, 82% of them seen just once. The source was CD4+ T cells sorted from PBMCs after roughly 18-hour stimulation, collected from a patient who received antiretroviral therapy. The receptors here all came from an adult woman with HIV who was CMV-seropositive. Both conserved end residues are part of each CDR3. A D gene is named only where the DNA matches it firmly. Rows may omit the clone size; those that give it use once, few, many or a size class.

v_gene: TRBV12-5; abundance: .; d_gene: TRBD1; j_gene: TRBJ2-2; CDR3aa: CASGPGQGAGELFF; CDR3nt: TGTGCTAGTGGTCCCGGACAGGGCGCCGGGGAGCTGTTTTTT
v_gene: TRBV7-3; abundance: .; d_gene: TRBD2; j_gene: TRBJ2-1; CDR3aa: CASSQLAGVPNEQFF; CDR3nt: TGTGCCAGCAGCCAACTAGCGGGGGTACCCAATGAGCAGTTCTTC
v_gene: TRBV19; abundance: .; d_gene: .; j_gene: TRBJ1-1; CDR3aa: CASTTRGGSGTEAFF; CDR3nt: TGTGCCAGTACTACAAGAGGGGGGTCTGGCACTGAAGCTTTCTTT
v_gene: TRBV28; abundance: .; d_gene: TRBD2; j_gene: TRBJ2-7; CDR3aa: CASILAGGRSEQYF; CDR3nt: TGTGCCAGCATTCTAGCGGGAGGCCGCTCGGAGCAGTACTTC
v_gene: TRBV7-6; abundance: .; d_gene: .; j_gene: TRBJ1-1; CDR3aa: CASSFATDTEAFF; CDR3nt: TGTGCCAGCAGCTTTGCGACGGACACTGAAGCTTTCTTT
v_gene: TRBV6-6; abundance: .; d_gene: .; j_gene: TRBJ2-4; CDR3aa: CASKNSGWGNENIQYF; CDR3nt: TGTGCCAGCAAGAACTCGGGGTGGGGGAATGAAAACATTCAGTACTTC
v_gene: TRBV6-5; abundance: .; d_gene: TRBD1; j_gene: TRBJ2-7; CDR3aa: CASSYRRDRAYEQYF; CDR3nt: TGTGCCAGCAGCTACAGGAGGGACAGGGCCTACGAGCAGTACTTC
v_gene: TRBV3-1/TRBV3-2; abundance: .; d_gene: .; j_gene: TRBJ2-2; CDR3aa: CASSHSLSNLGGGELFF; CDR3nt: TGTGCCAGCAGCCACTCCCTTTCTAATTTGGGTGGCGGGGAGCTGTTTTTT
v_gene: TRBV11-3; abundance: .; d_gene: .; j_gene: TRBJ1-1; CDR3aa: CASSWGLNTEAFF; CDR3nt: TGTGCCAGCAGCTGGGGCCTGAACACTGAAGCTTTCTTT
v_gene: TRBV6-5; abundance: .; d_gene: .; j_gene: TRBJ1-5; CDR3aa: CASSYSRGNQPQHF; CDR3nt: TGTGCCAGCAGTTACTCGAGGGGCAATCAGCCCCAGCATTTT
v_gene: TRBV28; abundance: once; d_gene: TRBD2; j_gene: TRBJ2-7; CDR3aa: CASSLAGGVYEQYF; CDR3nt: TGTGCCAGCAGTTTGGCGGGAGGGGTGTACGAGCAGTACTTC
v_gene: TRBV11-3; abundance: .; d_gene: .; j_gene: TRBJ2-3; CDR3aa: CASSFTQSDTQYF; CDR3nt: TGTGCCAGCAGCTTCACCCAATCAGATACGCAGTATTTT
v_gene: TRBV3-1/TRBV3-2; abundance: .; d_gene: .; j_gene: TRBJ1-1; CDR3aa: CASSQDRRLNTEAFF; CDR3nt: TGTGCCAGCAGCCAAGATCGGAGACTGAACACTGAAGCTTTCTTT
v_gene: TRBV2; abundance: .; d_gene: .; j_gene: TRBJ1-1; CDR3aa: CASTWNTEAFF; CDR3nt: TGTGCCAGCACCTGGAACACTGAAGCTTTCTTT
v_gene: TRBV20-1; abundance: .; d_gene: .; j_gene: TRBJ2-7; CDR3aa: CSARSPREQYF; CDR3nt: TGCAGTGCTAGAAGCCCCCGTGAGCAGTACTTC
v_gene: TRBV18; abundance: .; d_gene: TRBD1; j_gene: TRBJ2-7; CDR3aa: CATNGGQGREQYF; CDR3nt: TGTGCCACCAACGGGGGACAGGGCAGAGAGCAGTACTTC
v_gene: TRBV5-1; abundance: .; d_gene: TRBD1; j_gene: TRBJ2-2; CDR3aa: CASSLAGTGVNTGELFF; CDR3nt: TGCGCCAGCAGCTTGGCCGGGACAGGGGTGAACACCGGGGAGCTGTTTTTT
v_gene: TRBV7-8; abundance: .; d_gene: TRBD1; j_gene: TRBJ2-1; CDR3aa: CASSLGRGLRNEQFF; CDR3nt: TGTGCCAGCAGCTTGGGCAGGGGGCTTCGGAATGAGCAGTTCTTC
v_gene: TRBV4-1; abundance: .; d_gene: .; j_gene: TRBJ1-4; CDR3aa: CASSQEPGKANEKLFF; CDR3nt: TGCGCCAGCAGCCAAGAGCCGGGGAAGGCTAATGAAAAACTGTTTTTT
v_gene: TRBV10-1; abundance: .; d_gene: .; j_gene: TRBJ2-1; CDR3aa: CASSERVSGNEQFF; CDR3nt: TGCGCCAGCAGTGAGCGGGTTAGTGGGAATGAGCAGTTCTTC
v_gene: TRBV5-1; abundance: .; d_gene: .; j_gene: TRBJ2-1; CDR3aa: CASSREGRNEQFF; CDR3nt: TGCGCCAGTTCCCGTGAGGGCCGGAATGAGCAGTTCTTC
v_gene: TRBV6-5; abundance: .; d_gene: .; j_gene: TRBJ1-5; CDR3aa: CASIERSNQPQHF; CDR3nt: TGTGCCAGCATAGAGAGAAGCAATCAGCCCCAGCATTTT
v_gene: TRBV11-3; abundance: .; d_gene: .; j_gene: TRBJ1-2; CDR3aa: CASSSGPTNYGYTF; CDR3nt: TGTGCCAGCAGCTCTGGACCTACTAACTATGGCTACACCTTC
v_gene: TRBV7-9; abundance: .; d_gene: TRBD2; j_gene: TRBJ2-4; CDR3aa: CASSSQGAGVQNIQYF; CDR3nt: TGTGCCAGCAGCTCCCAGGGAGCGGGGGTCCAAAACATTCAGTACTTC
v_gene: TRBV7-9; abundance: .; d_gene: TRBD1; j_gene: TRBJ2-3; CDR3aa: CASSSGTGFTDTQYF; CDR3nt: TGTGCCAGCAGCTCTGGGACAGGATTCACAGATACGCAGTATTTT
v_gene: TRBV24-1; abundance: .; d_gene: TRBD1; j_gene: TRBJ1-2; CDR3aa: CATSDQDRGNYGYTF; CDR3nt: TGTGCCACCAGTGATCAGGACAGGGGGAACTATGGCTACACCTTC
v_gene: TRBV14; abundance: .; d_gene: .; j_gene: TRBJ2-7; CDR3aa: CASSQITGSYEQYF; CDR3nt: TGTGCCAGCAGCCAAATCACTGGATCCTACGAGCAGTACTTC
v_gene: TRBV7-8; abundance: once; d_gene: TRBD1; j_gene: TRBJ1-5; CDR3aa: CASSLAGTGGNQPQHF; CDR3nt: TGTGCCAGCAGCTTAGCTGGGACAGGAGGCAATCAGCCCCAGCATTTT
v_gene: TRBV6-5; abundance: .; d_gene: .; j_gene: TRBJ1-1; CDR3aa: CLTQGRVTEAFF; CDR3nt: TGTCTGACTCAGGGTAGGGTCACTGAAGCTTTCTTT
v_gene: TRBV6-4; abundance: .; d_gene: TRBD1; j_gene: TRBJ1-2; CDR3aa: CASSLDWTGVGYTF; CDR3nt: TGTGCCAGCAGCCTCGACTGGACAGGGGTTGGCTACACCTTC
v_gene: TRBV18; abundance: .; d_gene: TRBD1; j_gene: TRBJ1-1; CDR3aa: CASSQGTGGSNTEAFF; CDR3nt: TGTGCCAGCTCACAGGGGACAGGGGGCTCCAACACTGAAGCTTTCTTT
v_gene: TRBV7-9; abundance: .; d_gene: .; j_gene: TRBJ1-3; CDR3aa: CASSPGSGNTIYF; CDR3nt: TGTGCCAGCAGCCCCGGCTCTGGAAACACCATATATTTT
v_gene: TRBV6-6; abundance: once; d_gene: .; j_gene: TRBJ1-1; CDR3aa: CASNPRVGNTEAFF; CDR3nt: TGTGCCAGCAACCCCAGGGTGGGGAACACTGAAGCTTTCTTT
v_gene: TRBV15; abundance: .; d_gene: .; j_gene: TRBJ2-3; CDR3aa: CATSRDRRVSTDTQYF; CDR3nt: TGTGCCACCAGCAGAGATAGGCGGGTGAGCACAGATACGCAGTATTTT
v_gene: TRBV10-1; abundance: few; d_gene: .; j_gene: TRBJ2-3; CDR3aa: CASSADSGFTDTQYF; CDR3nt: TGCGCCAGCAGTGCGGATAGCGGATTCACAGATACGCAGTATTTT